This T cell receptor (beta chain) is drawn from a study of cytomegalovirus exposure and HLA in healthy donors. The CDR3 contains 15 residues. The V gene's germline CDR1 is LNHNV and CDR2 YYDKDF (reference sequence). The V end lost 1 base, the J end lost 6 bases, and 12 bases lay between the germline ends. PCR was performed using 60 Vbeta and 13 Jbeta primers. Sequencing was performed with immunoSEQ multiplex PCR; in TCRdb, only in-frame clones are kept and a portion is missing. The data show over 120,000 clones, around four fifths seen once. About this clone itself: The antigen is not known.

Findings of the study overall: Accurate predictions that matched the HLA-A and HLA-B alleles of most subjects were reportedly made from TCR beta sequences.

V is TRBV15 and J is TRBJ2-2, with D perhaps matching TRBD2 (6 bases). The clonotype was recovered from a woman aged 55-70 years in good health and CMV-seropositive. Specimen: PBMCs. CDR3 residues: CATSRVSGGSGELFF. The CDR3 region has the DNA TGTGCCACCAGCAGAGTCTCCGGGGGATCCGGGGAGCTGTTTTTT.